The table lists the clone carrying this T cell receptor beta chain with many counts. Its antigen is still unknown. TCRdb reanalysed the RT-PCR reads using MiXCR and keeps one entry per CDR3 protein. This sample has fewer than 600,000 distinct CDR3 sequences, with under 8.5% found just once. The V gene lost 5 bases and the J gene lost 1 base, with 8 bases spanning the gap. The CDR3 is made up of 13 amino acids. Germline assignment: CDR1 PRHDT and CDR2 FYEKMQ (reference sequence). The data were obtained in a study of response to subunit inactivated influenza vaccine. Regarding the study as a whole: The authors put forward the suggestion that each seasonal influenza vaccination may bring in only a limited number of new T cells.

V is TRBV13 and J is TRBJ1-2; D is unresolved. The sequences come from PBMCs from blood, collected around 25 months after vaccination. This receptor was identified in a man aged 45-69 years who received an inactivated influenza vaccine. The CDR3 sequence: CASSPRGNYGYTF. CDR3 bases: TGTGCCAGCAGCCCCCGCGGTAACTATGGCTACACCTTC.